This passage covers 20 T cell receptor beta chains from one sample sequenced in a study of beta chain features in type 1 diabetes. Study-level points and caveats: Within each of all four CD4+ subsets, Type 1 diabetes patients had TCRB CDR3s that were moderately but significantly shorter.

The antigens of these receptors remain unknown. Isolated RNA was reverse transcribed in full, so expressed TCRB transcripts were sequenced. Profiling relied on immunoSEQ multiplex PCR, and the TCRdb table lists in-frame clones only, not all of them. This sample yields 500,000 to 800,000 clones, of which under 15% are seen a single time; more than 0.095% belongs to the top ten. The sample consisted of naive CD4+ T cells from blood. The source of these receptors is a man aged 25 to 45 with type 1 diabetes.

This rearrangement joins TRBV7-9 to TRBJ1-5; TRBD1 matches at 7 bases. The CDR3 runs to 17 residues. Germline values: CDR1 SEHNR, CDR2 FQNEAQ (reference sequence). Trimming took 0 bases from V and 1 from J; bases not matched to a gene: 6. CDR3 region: CASSLAVGTDSNQPQHF. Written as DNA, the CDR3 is TGTGCCAGCAGCTTAGCCGTTGGGACAGACAGCAATCAGCCCCAGCATTTT.

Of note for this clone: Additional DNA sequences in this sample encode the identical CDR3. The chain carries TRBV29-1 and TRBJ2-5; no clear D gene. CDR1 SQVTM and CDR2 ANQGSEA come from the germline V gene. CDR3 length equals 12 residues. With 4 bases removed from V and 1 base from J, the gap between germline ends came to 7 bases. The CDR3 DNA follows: TGCAGCGTTGGACGGTCCCAAGAGACCCAGTACTTC. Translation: CSVGRSQETQYF. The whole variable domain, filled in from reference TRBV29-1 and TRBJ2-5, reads SAVISQKPSRDICQRGTSLTIQCQVDSQVTMMFWYRQQPGQSLTLIATANQGSEATYESGFVIDKFPISRPNLTFSTLTVSNMSPEDSSIYLCSVGRSQETQYFGPGTRLLVL.

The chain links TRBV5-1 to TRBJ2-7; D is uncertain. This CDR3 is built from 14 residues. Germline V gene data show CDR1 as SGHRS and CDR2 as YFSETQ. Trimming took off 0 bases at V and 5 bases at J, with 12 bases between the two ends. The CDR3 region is CASSLDEVLDEQYF. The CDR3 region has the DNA TGCGCCAGCAGCTTGGATGAGGTTCTCGACGAGCAGTACTTC.

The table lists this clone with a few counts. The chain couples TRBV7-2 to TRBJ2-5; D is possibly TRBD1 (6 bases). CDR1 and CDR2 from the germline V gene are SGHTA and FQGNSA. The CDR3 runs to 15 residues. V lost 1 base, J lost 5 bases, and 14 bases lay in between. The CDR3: CASSLVLAGAETQYF. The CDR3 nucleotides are TGTGCCAGCAGCTTAGTTCTCGCAGGGGCCGAGACCCAGTACTTC.

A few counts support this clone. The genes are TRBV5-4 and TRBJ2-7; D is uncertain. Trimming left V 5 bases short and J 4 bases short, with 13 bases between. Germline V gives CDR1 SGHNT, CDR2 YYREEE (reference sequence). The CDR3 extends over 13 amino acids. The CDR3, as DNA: TGTGCCAGCAGATCGGAGTTTGGGTACGAGCAGTACTTC. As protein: CASRSEFGYEQYF. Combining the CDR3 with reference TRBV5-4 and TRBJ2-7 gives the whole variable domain ETGVTQSPTHLIKTRGQQVTLRCSSQSGHNTVSWYQQALGQGPQFIFQYYREEENGRGNFPPRFSGLQFPNYSSELNVNALELDDSALYLCASRSEFGYEQYFGPGTRLTVT.

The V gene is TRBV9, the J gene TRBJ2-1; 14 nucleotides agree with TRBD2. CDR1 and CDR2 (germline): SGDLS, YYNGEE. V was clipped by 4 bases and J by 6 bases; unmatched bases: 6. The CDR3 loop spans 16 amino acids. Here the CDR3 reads CASSPPGTSGSNEQFF. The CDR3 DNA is TGTGCCAGCAGCCCCCCCGGGACTAGCGGGAGCAATGAGCAGTTCTTC.

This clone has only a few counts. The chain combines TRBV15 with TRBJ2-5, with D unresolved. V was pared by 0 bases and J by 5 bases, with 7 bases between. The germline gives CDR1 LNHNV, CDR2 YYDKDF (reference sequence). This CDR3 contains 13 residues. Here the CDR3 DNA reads TGTGCCACCAGCAGAGATATCCAGGAGACCCAGTACTTC. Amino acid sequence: CATSRDIQETQYF.

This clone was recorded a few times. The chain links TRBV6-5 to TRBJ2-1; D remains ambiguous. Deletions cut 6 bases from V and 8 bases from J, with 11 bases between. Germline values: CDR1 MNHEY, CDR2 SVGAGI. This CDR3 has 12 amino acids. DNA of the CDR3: TGTGCCAGCAGAGCTTCTGGCGATGAGCAGTTCTTC. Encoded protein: CASRASGDEQFF.

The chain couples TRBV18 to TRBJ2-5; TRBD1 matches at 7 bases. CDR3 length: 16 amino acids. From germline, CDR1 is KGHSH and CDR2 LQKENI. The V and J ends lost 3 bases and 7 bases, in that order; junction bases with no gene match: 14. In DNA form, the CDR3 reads TGTGCCAGCTCACCGCAGGGACAGTCCGGTTTCGGGACCCAGTACTTC. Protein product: CASSPQGQSGFGTQYF.

The CDR3 protein is CASSLNGGRSNQPQHF. DNA for the CDR3: TGTGCCAGCAGCTTAAACGGGGGGCGAAGCAATCAGCCCCAGCATTTT. The gene calls are TRBV7-2 and TRBJ1-5, with D possibly matching TRBD1 (6 bases). The CDR3 is 16 amino acids. V lost 2 bases and J lost 1, with 12 bases in between. CDR1 and CDR2 (germline): SGHTA, FQGNSA.

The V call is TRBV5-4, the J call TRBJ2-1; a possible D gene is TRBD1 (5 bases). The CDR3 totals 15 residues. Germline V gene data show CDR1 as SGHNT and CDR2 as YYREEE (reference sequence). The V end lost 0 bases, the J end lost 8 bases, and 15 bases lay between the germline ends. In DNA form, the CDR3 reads TGTGCCAGCAGCTTGGCTACAGGACAATTCTATGAGCAGTTCTTC. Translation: CASSLATGQFYEQFF.

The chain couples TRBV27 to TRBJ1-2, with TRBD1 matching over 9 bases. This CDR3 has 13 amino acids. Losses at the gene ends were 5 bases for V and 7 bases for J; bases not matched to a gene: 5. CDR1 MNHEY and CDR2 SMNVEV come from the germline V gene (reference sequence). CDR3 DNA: TGTGCCAGCAGTCCCGGGACAGGGTCTGGCTACACCTTC. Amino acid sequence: CASSPGTGSGYTF.

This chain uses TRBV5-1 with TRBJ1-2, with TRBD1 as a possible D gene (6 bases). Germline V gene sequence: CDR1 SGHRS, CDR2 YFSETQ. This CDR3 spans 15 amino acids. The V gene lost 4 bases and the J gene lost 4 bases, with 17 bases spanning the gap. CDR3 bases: TGCGCCAGCAGCCCACAGGGCGACGGCGGCTATGGCTACACCTTC. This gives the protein CASSPQGDGGYGYTF.

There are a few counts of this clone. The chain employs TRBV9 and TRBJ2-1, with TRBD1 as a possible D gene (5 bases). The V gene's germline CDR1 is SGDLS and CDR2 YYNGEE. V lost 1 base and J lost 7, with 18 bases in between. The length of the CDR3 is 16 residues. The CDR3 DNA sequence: TGTGCCAGCAGCGTAAGCTCAAGGGGTGAGCCGAATGAGCAGTTCTTC. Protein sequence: CASSVSSRGEPNEQFF.

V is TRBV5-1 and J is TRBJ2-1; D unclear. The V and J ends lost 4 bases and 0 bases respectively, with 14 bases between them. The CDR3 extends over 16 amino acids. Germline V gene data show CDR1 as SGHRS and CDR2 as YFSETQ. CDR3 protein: CASSVLGVGSYNEQFF. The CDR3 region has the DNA TGCGCCAGCAGCGTGCTAGGTGTCGGCTCCTACAATGAGCAGTTCTTC.

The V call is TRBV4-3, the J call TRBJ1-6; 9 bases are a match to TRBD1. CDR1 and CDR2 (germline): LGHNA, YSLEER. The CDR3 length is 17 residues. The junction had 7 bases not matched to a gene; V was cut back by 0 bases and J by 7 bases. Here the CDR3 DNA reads TGCGCCAGCAGCCAAGATAAAGGTGACAGGGGGAATTCACCCCTCCACTTT. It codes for CASSQDKGDRGNSPLHF.

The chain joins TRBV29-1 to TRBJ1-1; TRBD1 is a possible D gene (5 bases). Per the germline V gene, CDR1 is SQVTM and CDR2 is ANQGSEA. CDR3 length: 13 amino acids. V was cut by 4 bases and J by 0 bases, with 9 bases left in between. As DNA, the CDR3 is TGCAGCGTTGGACAGCTTATGAACACTGAAGCTTTCTTT. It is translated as CSVGQLMNTEAFF.

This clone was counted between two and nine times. CDR3 bases: TGTGCCAGCAGCTTCAATTTCGGAGATACGCAGTATTTT. Its translation is CASSFNFGDTQYF. V gene TRBV7-2 combines with J gene TRBJ2-3; D remains ambiguous. This CDR3 is 13 amino acids long. V was clipped by 3 bases and J by 5 bases, with 9 bases between them. Germline CDR1 is SGHTA and CDR2 is FQGNSA.

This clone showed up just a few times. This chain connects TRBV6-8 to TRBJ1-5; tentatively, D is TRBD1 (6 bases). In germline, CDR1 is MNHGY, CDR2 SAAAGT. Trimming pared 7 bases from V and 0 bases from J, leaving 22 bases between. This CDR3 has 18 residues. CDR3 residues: CASKGGQGIPNSNQPQHF. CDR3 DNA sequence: TGTGCCAGCAAAGGTGGGCAGGGGATCCCGAATAGCAATCAGCCCCAGCATTTT.

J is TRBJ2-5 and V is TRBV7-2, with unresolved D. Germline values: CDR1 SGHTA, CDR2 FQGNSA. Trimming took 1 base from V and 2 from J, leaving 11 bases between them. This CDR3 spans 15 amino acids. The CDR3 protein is CASSLVTGRQETQYF. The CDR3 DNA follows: TGTGCCAGCAGCTTAGTTACGGGTCGGCAAGAGACCCAGTACTTC.